This TCR beta chain appears in the sequencing data of a study of cytomegalovirus exposure and HLA in healthy donors. Study-wide points: A previous analysis found most TCR beta V segments productive roughly 87% or roughly 30% of the time. Three of the chains that were CMV-associated were confirmed in vitro to be specific for CMV antigens.

Per germline, CDR1 MNHNY and CDR2 SVGAGI (reference sequence). The CDR3 is 15 residues long. Vbeta (60) and Jbeta (13) primers were used in the PCR. Measured with immunoSEQ multiplex PCR; TCRdb has only the in-frame clones, and not every one. Of more than 100,000 clones listed, approximately 80% are singletons. A note on this clone: Its specificity is not known.

This chain links TRBV6-6 with TRBJ2-5; D perhaps matches TRBD1 (6 bases). The better agreement between TRBJ2-7 and the DNA end casts doubt on the J call. This clonotype was sampled from a human donor in good health. The sequenced sample was PBMCs. DNA of the CDR3: TGTGCCAGCAGTTACTCGATCGGACAGCCCTACGAGCAGTACTTC. Its translation: CASSYSIGQPYEQYF.